This T cell receptor beta chain was sequenced for a study of neurological immune-mediated disorders. TCRdb fed the 5' RACE reads into MiXCR, producing one record per CDR3 protein. The table records tens of thousands of distinct CDR3 sequences, about a tenth of them present only once. The germline V gene encodes CDR1 DFQATT and CDR2 SNEGSKA (reference sequence). CDR3 length: 14 amino acids. Losses at the gene ends were 2 bases for V and 3 bases for J; bases not matched to a gene: 4. This clonotype showed up many times. The chain uses TRBV20-1 and TRBJ2-3; 8 nucleotides align to TRBD2. The origin of this receptor is a woman aged 30 to 39 with HTLV-1-associated myelopathy (HAM/TSP). The sample taken for sequencing was PBMCs. CDR3 amino acids: CSARQRGTTDTQYF. The CDR3 DNA follows: TGCAGTGCTAGACAGCGGGGGACAACAGATACGCAGTATTTT.